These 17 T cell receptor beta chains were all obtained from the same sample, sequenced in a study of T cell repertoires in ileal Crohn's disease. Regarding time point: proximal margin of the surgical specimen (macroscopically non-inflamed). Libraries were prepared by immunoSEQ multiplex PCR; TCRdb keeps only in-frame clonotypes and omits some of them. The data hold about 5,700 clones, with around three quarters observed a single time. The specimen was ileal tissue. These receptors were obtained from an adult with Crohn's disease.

The chain's CDR3 is CAWSVSDLGYTF. In DNA form, the CDR3 reads TGTGCCTGGAGTGTATCGGACTTGGGCTACACCTTC. The V gene is TRBV30, the J gene TRBJ1-2; no definite D call. The CDR3 covers 12 residues. In germline, CDR1 is GTSNPN, CDR2 SVGIG (reference sequence). Between the trimmed V and J ends, which lost 0 bases and 8 bases, there was a span of 10 bases.

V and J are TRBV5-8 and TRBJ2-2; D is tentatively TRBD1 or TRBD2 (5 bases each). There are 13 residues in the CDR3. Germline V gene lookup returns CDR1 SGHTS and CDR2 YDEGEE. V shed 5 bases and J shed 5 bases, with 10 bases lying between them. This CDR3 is CASSWGLTGELFF. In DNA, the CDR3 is TGTGCCAGCAGTTGGGGGTTAACCGGGGAGCTGTTTTTT.

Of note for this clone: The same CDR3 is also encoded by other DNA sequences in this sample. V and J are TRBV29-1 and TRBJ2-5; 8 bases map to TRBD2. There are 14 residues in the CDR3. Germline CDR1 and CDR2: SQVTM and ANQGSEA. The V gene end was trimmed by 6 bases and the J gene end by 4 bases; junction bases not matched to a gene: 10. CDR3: CSVERGRGIETQYF. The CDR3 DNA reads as TGCAGCGTAGAGCGGGGGAGGGGGATAGAGACCCAGTACTTC.

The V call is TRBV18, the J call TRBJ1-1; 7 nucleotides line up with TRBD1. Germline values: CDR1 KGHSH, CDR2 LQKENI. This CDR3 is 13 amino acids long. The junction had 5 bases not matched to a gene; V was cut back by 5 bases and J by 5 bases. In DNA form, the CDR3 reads TGTGCCAGCTCAGGGCAGGGGGATACTGAAGCTTTCTTT. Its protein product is CASSGQGDTEAFF.

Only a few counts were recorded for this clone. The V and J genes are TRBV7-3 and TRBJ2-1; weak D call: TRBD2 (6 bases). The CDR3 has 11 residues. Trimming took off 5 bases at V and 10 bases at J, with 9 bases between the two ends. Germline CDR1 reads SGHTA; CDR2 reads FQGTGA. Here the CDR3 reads CASSGDSEQFF. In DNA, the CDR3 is TGTGCCAGCAGCGGGGACTCCGAGCAGTTCTTC. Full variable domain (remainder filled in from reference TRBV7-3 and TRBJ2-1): GAGVSQTPSNKVTEKGKYVELRCDPISGHTALYWYRQSLGQGPEFLIYFQGTGAADDSGLPNDRFFAVRPEGSVSTLKIQRTERGDSAVYLCASSGDSEQFFGPGTRLTVL.

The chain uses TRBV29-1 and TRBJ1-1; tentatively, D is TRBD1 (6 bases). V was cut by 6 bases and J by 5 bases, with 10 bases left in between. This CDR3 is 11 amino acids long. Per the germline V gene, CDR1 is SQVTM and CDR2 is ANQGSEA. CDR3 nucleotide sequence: TGCAGCGTCATTACAGGGACTGAAGCTTTCTTT. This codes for CSVITGTEAFF. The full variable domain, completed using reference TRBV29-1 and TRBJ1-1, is SAVISQKPSRDICQRGTSLTIQCQVDSQVTMMFWYRQQPGQSLTLIATANQGSEATYESGFVIDKFPISRPNLTFSTLTVSNMSPEDSSIYLCSVITGTEAFFGQGTRLTVV.

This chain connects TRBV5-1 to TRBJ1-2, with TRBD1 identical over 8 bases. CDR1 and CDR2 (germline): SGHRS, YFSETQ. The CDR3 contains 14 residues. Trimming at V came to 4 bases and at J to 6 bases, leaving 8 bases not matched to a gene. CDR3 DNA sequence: TGCGCCAGCAGCGGGGGGACAGGTCTCCATGGCTACACCTTC. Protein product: CASSGGTGLHGYTF.

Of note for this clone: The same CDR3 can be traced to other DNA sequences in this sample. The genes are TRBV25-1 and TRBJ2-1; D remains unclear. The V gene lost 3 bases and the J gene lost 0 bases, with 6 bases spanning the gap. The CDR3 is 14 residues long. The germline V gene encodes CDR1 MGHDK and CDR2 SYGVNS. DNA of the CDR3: TGTGCCAGCAGTGATTCAGGCTCCTACAATGAGCAGTTCTTC. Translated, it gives CASSDSGSYNEQFF.

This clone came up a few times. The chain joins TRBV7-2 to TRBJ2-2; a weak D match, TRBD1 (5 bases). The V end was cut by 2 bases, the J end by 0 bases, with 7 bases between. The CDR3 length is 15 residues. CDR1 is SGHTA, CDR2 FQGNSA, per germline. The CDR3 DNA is TGTGCCAGCAGCTTACGACAGACGAACACCGGGGAGCTGTTTTTT. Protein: CASSLRQTNTGELFF. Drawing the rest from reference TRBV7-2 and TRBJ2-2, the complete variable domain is GAGVSQSPSNKVTEKGKDVELRCDPISGHTALYWYRQSLGQGLEFLIYFQGNSAPDKSGLPSDRFSAERTGGSVSTLTIQRTQQEDSAVYLCASSLRQTNTGELFFGEGSRLTVL.

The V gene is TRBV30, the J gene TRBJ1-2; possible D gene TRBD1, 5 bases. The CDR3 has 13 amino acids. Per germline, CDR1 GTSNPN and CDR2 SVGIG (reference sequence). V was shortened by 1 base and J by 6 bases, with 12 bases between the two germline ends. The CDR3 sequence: CAWSGKGSNGYTF. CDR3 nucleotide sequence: TGTGCCTGGAGTGGAAAGGGGAGTAATGGCTACACCTTC.

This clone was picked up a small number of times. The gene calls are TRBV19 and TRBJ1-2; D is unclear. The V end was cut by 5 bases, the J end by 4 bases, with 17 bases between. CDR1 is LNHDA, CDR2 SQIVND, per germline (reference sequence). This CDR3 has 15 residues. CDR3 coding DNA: TGTGCCAGTAGTTCCCAGGTGGGCTCCACCTATGGCTACACCTTC. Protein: CASSSQVGSTYGYTF.

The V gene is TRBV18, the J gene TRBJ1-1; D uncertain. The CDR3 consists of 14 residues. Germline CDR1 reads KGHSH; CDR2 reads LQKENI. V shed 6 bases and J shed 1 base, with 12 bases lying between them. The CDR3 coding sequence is TGTGCCAGCTCCACCACACGGGAGAACACTGAAGCTTTCTTT. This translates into CASSTTRENTEAFF.

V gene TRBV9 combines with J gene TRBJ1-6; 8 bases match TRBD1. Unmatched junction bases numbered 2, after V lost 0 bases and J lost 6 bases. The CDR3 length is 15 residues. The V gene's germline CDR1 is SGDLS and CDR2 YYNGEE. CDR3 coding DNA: TGTGCCAGCAGCGTAGCGACAGGGGTTAATTCACCCCTCCACTTT. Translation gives CASSVATGVNSPLHF.

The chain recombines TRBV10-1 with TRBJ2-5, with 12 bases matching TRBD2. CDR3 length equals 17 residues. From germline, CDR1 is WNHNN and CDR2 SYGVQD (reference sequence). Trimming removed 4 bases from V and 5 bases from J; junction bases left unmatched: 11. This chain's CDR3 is CASSGEGLAGIMETQYF. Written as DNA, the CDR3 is TGCGCCAGCAGTGGAGAAGGACTAGCGGGGATAATGGAGACCCAGTACTTC.

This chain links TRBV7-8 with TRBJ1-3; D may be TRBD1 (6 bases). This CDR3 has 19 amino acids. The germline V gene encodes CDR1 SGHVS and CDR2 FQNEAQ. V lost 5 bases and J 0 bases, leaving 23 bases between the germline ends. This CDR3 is CASSPTGSRTTLSGNTIYF. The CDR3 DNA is TGTGCCAGCAGCCCCACAGGGTCAAGAACTACCCTCTCTGGAAACACCATATATTTT.

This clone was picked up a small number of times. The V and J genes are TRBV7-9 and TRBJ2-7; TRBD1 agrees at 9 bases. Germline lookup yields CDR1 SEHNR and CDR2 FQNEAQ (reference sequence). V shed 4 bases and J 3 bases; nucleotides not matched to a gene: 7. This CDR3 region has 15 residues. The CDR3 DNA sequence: TGTGCCAGCAGCTCCTGGGACAGGGCCCACTACGAGCAGTACTTC. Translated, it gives CASSSWDRAHYEQYF. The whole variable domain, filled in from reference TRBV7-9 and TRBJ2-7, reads DTGVSQNPRHKITKRGQNVTFRCDPISEHNRLYWYRQTLGQGPEFLTYFQNEAQLEKSRLLSDRFSAERPKGSFSTLEIQRTEQGDSAMYLCASSSWDRAHYEQYFGPGTRLTVT.

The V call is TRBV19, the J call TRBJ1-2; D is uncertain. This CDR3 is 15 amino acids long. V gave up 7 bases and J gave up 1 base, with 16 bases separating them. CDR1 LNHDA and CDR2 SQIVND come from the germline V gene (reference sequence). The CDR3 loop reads CASIELGDGNYGYTF. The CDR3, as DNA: TGTGCCAGTATTGAGTTAGGAGACGGTAACTATGGCTACACCTTC.